The 29 T cell receptor beta chains reported below all come from one sample, sequenced in a study of CD8 T cells in Susac syndrome. When the RNA was reverse transcribed, random hexamers were used with an input of roughly 0.5 to 1 ug. MiXCR, run by TCRdb on the immunoSEQ multiplex PCR reads, gives a single entry per CDR3 protein. The sample consists of hundreds of thousands of distinct CDR3 sequences, approximately 92% of them appearing once. The sequenced sample consisted of CD4+ T cells from PBMCs. Every receptor here comes from a human donor with multiple sclerosis.

This chain joins TRBV15 and TRBJ2-5, with unresolved D. Trimming left V 0 bases short and J 1 base short, with 9 bases between. The CDR3 spans 15 residues. Germline CDR1 LNHNV, CDR2 YYDKDF (reference sequence). The chain's CDR3 is CATSRDGQVQETQYF. The CDR3 DNA reads TGTGCCACCAGCAGAGATGGGCAGGTCCAAGAGACCCAGTACTTC.

The rearrangement joins TRBV29-1 to TRBJ2-7, with D tentatively TRBD1 (6 bases). Trimming removed 2 bases at V and 0 bases at J, with 17 bases between. CDR1 and CDR2 (germline): SQVTM, ANQGSEA. The CDR3 loop spans 16 amino acids. The DNA for the CDR3 is TGCAGCGTTGAATGGGCTTCGAGGGACAACTCCTACGAGCAGTACTTC. Its protein product is CSVEWASRDNSYEQYF.

The chain is built from TRBV24-1 and TRBJ2-4; tentatively, D is TRBD1 (6 bases). Trimming pared 5 bases from V and 9 bases from J, leaving 13 bases between. The CDR3 has 13 amino acids. Germline V gives CDR1 KGHDR, CDR2 SFDVKD. The CDR3 nucleotides are TGTGCCACCAGTGCGGAGGACAGACGCATTCAGTACTTC. Translating it yields CATSAEDRRIQYF.

The chain couples TRBV19 to TRBJ1-5; D is ambiguous. The CDR3 loop spans 14 amino acids. V lost 6 bases and J lost 5, with 14 bases in between. In germline, CDR1 is LNHDA, CDR2 SQIVND (reference sequence). CDR3 sequence reads: CASSPRREDQPQHF. The CDR3, as DNA: TGTGCCAGTAGCCCCCGGCGGGAGGATCAGCCCCAGCATTTT.

This chain links TRBV18 with TRBJ2-1; tentatively, D is TRBD1 (7 bases). CDR1 is KGHSH, CDR2 LQKENI, per germline. CDR3 length: 16 residues. Trimming cost V 3 bases and J 4 bases, with 16 bases left between them. CDR3 sequence (DNA): TGTGCCAGCTCACCCCGGAACAGGGGAGGATACAATGAGCAGTTCTTC. Translated, it gives CASSPRNRGGYNEQFF. Full variable domain (rest looked up from reference TRBV18 and TRBJ2-1): NAGVMQNPRHLVRRRGQEARLRCSPMKGHSHVYWYRQLPEEGLKFMVYLQKENIIDESGMPKERFSAEFPKEGPSILRIQQVVRGDSAAYFCASSPRNRGGYNEQFFGPGTRLTVL.

The V gene is TRBV28, the J gene TRBJ2-5; perhaps TRBD2 as D (6 bases). The CDR3 sequence is 16 residues long. The germline V gene has CDR1 MDHEN and CDR2 SYDVKM. V lost 5 bases to trimming and J lost 3 bases, with 19 bases between them. CDR3 coding DNA: TGTGCCAGCAGTCGATTCCGGGACTTGCTGAAAGAGACCCAGTACTTC. It is translated as CASSRFRDLLKETQYF. Full variable domain (outside the CDR3, taken from reference TRBV28 and TRBJ2-5): DVKVTQSSRYLVKRTGEKVFLECVQDMDHENMFWYRQDPGLGLRLIYFSYDVKMKEKGDIPEGYSVSREKKERFSLILESASTNQTSMYLCASSRFRDLLKETQYFGPGTRLLVL.

The chain links TRBV19 to TRBJ2-7; D not certain. The CDR3 length is 15 residues. Per germline, CDR1 LNHDA and CDR2 SQIVND (reference sequence). Trimming stripped 11 bases from V and 3 bases from J, with 23 bases between. CDR3 nucleotide sequence: TGTGCCTCCATTTCCCCTCACGGCAACCGCTACGAGCAGTACGTC. The encoded protein is CASISPHGNRYEQYV.

The J gene is TRBJ2-5, the V gene TRBV19; the D call may be TRBD1 or TRBD2 (5 bases each). This CDR3 comprises 16 residues. Germline assignment: CDR1 LNHDA and CDR2 SQIVND (reference sequence). Between the trimmed V and J ends, which lost 5 bases and 4 bases, there was a span of 20 bases. CDR3 sequence: CASSSRGAGRGETQYF. CDR3 nucleotide sequence: TGTGCCAGTAGTTCCCGGGGCGCGGGCCGCGGAGAGACCCAGTACTTC.

The V gene is TRBV5-6, the J gene TRBJ2-5; D may be TRBD2 (5 bases). V lost 2 bases, J lost 4 bases, and 15 bases lay in between. The CDR3 consists of 15 residues. Per the germline V gene, CDR1 is SGHDT and CDR2 is YYEEEE. CDR3 amino acids: CASSFWRPGRETQYF. CDR3 coding DNA: TGTGCCAGCAGCTTTTGGAGGCCAGGTCGAGAGACCCAGTACTTC.

This sequence joins TRBV3-1 and TRBJ2-4; possibly TRBD2 for D (5 bases). From germline, CDR1 is LGHDT and CDR2 YNNKEL (reference sequence). The CDR3 totals 20 residues. Trimming removed 1 base at V and 0 bases at J, with 22 bases between. The CDR3 region is CASSQAGGRGPSQAKNIQYF. DNA for the CDR3: TGTGCCAGCAGCCAAGCGGGCGGGCGAGGACCCTCCCAAGCCAAAAACATTCAGTACTTC.

This chain joins TRBV7-9 and TRBJ2-5; D tentatively fits TRBD1 or TRBD2 (5 bases each). Trimming pared 0 bases from V and 7 bases from J, leaving 12 bases between. The CDR3 has 14 amino acids. Looked up from germline, CDR1 is SEHNR and CDR2 is FQNEAQ (reference sequence). The CDR3 region has the DNA TGTGCCAGCAGCTTAGCAGGGGCTGAGGGGACCCAGTACTTC. Protein product: CASSLAGAEGTQYF.

The chain employs TRBV3-1 and TRBJ2-1; D gene ambiguous. The germline V gene encodes CDR1 LGHDT and CDR2 YNNKEL (reference sequence). With 1 base removed from V and 2 bases from J, the gap between germline ends came to 9 bases. The CDR3 is made up of 15 amino acids. The CDR3 bases are TGTGCCAGCAGCCAAGGGGGATTAGCCTACAATGAGCAGTTCTTC. Protein product: CASSQGGLAYNEQFF.

This sequence joins TRBV9 and TRBJ2-7; 12 positions match TRBD2. Germline CDR1 is SGDLS and CDR2 is YYNGEE. The trim removed 4 bases at V and 0 bases at J, leaving 5 bases unmatched. The CDR3 runs 16 residues. CDR3 protein: CASSPPTSGSSYEQYV. CDR3 in DNA: TGTGCCAGCAGCCCACCGACTAGCGGGAGCTCCTACGAGCAGTACGTC.

This chain uses TRBV6-4 with TRBJ1-1, with 12 bases matching TRBD1. Per germline, CDR1 MRHNA and CDR2 SNTAGT. The ends lost 6 bases at V and 8 bases at J; junction bases unmatched: 10. CDR3 length: 15 residues. CDR3 amino acids: CASSSDPGTGGEAFF. As DNA, the CDR3 is TGTGCCAGCAGCAGTGACCCGGGGACAGGGGGCGAAGCTTTCTTT.

The chain uses TRBV6-5 and TRBJ2-7; D is perhaps TRBD1 or TRBD2 (7 bases each). Germline V lookup: CDR1 MNHEY, CDR2 SVGAGI. Trimming pared 6 bases from V and 6 bases from J, leaving 18 bases between. CDR3 size: 14 residues. CDR3 DNA: TGTGCCAGCAGCCACAGCAGGGGGAGGGGCGAGCAGTACTTC. Protein: CASSHSRGRGEQYF.

The chain couples TRBV30 to TRBJ2-5; D is ambiguous. Germline lookup yields CDR1 GTSNPN and CDR2 SVGIG (reference sequence). There are 13 residues in the CDR3. V dropped 0 bases and J dropped 0 bases, with 5 bases sitting between them. CDR3 DNA sequence: TGTGCCTGGAGTGTGGACCACCAAGAGACCCAGTACTTC. This encodes CAWSVDHQETQYF. The variable domain in full, completed from reference TRBV30 and TRBJ2-5, reads SQTIHQWPATLVQPVGSPLSLECTVEGTSNPNLYWYRQAAGRGLQLLFYSVGIGQISSEVPQNLSASRPQDRQFILSSKKLLLSDSGFYLCAWSVDHQETQYFGPGTRLLVL.

The chain uses TRBV5-1 and TRBJ1-4; no firm D call. V lost 4 bases and J lost 2, with 6 bases in between. Germline V gene lookup returns CDR1 SGHRS and CDR2 YFSETQ. The CDR3 extends over 13 amino acids. The CDR3 spells CASSDITNEKLFF. The CDR3 DNA follows: TGCGCCAGCAGCGACATTACTAATGAAAAACTGTTTTTT.

The V call is TRBV10-3, the J call TRBJ2-2; maybe TRBD2 (5 bases). The germline V gene has CDR1 ENHRY and CDR2 SYGVKD. Trimming cost V 10 bases and J 3 bases, with 12 bases left between them. This CDR3 has 13 amino acids. Here the CDR3 reads CANGNGDTGELFF. CDR3 DNA sequence: TGTGCCAACGGAAACGGGGACACCGGGGAGCTGTTTTTT.

As DNA, the CDR3 is TGTGCCAGCAGCGCACCTAGTGGGACTTCGATTACCGGGGAGCTGTTTTTT. Its translation is CASSAPSGTSITGELFF. This chain uses TRBV7-2 with TRBJ2-2, with D possibly TRBD2 on 6 matching bases. CDR1 is SGHTA and CDR2 is FQGNSA in the germline V gene. Trimming took off 5 bases at V and 5 bases at J, with 21 bases between the two ends. This CDR3 spans 17 amino acids.

The V gene is TRBV10-2, the J gene TRBJ1-1; weak D call: TRBD1 (6 bases). CDR3 size: 15 residues. The V gene's germline CDR1 is WSHSY and CDR2 SAAADI. V shed 3 bases and J shed 0 bases, with 11 bases lying between them. CDR3 residues: CASSDQGRMNTEAFF. The CDR3 bases are TGCGCCAGCAGTGACCAGGGGCGAATGAACACTGAAGCTTTCTTT.

The rearrangement uses TRBV4-1 and TRBJ2-3; D is unclear. With 0 bases removed from V and 1 base from J, the gap between germline ends came to 8 bases. This CDR3 region has 15 residues. The V gene's germline CDR1 is MGHRA and CDR2 YSYEKL. CDR3 residues: CASSQDGVGTDTQYF. The DNA of the CDR3 is TGCGCCAGCAGCCAAGATGGGGTAGGCACAGATACGCAGTATTTT.

The chain links TRBV6-5 to TRBJ1-2, with unresolved D. The CDR3 extends over 14 amino acids. Between the trimmed V and J ends, which lost 0 bases and 1 base, there was a span of 6 bases. The germline gives CDR1 MNHEY, CDR2 SVGAGI. The CDR3 nucleotides are TGTGCCAGCAGTTACTCAACAGATAACTATGGCTACACCTTC. As protein: CASSYSTDNYGYTF.

The V and J genes are TRBV7-2 and TRBJ2-7; D possibly uses TRBD1 or TRBD2 (6 bases each). Germline loops: CDR1 SGHTA, CDR2 FQGNSA. The CDR3 totals 13 residues. Trimming stripped 5 bases from V and 9 bases from J, with 17 bases between. For the CDR3, the DNA is TGTGCCAGCAGCCAACCGGGGGCGTTTGGGCAGTACTTC. This codes for CASSQPGAFGQYF.

The chain uses TRBV27 and TRBJ2-1; perhaps D is TRBD1 or TRBD2 (7 bases each). Germline-derived CDR1 and CDR2 are MNHEY and SMNVEV (reference sequence). The CDR3 spans 16 residues. V gave up 4 bases and J gave up 6 bases, with 19 bases separating them. CDR3 DNA: TGTGCCAGCAGTTCTCCCAGGGGGGGGCGTTTCAATGAGCAGTTCTTC. Residues: CASSSPRGGRFNEQFF.

The rearrangement uses TRBV7-3 and TRBJ2-7; no firm D call. The CDR3 is 15 residues long. Trimming removed 3 bases at V and 5 bases at J, with 17 bases between. CDR1 SGHTA and CDR2 FQGTGA come from the germline V gene. CDR3 coding DNA: TGTGCCAGCAGCTTGAGGTCAGGCCGAGGCGACGAGCAGTACTTC. It is translated as CASSLRSGRGDEQYF.

This clonotype has a single count. The chain employs TRBV28 and TRBJ2-4; the match to TRBD1 covers 9 bases. V shed 0 bases, J shed 0 bases, and the junction held 15 bases outside the gene matches. From germline, CDR1 is MDHEN and CDR2 SYDVKM. The CDR3 covers 21 residues. CDR3 amino acids: CASSLWRGTGREGIAKNIQYF. The CDR3, as DNA: TGTGCCAGCAGTTTATGGAGAGGGACAGGGAGGGAGGGGATAGCCAAAAACATTCAGTACTTC.

The rearrangement links TRBV3-1 to TRBJ2-6; no firm D call. Looked up from germline, CDR1 is LGHDT and CDR2 is YNNKEL (reference sequence). CDR3 size: 15 residues. The germline V and J ends were trimmed by 3 bases and 0 bases, with 6 bases remaining between them. The CDR3 protein is CASSHGASGANVLTF. The CDR3 coding sequence is TGTGCCAGCAGCCATGGAGCCTCTGGGGCCAACGTCCTGACTTTC. Filled out from reference TRBV3-1 and TRBJ2-6, the complete variable domain reads DTAVSQTPKYLVTQMGNDKSIKCEQNLGHDTMYWYKQDSKKFLKIMFSYNNKELIINETVPNRFSPKSPDKAHLNLHINSLELGDSAVYFCASSHGASGANVLTFGAGSRLTVL.

The chain links TRBV29-1 to TRBJ2-5; the D gene is possibly TRBD2 (5 bases). CDR1 and CDR2 from the germline V gene are SQVTM and ANQGSEA. CDR3 size: 11 residues. Trimming left V 5 bases short and J 5 bases short, with 9 bases between. The CDR3 nucleotides are TGCAGCGTTTCACGGAGGGAGACCCAGTACTTC. This sequence encodes CSVSRRETQYF.

This rearrangement joins TRBV18 to TRBJ1-3; no clear D. V lost 2 bases to trimming and J lost 0 bases, with 11 bases between them. There are 16 residues in the CDR3. Germline-derived CDR1 and CDR2 are KGHSH and LQKENI. For the CDR3, the DNA is TGTGCCAGCTCACCAGACTCACCAAGCTCTGGAAACACCATATATTTT. This sequence encodes CASSPDSPSSGNTIYF.